The present entry profiles one T cell receptor beta chain with its context. Its specificity is not known. The data were taken from a study of cytomegalovirus exposure and HLA in healthy donors. Study summary: As released early, the data held 85 million to 95 million unique TCRs from HLA-typed donors. Findings of the study overall: A later analysis reported that several of the most significant clusters appeared to be linked to common viral pathogens, among them Epstein-Barr virus. A few chains linked to CMV were shown in vitro to be specific for CMV antigens. Relative to the approximately 670-donor mean, N-insertions were reportedly fewer in an Asian-associated ancestry cluster in a later analysis.

PCR involved 60 Vbeta and 13 Jbeta primers. Method: immunoSEQ multiplex PCR; TCRdb's copy keeps in-frame clones and lacks some. Of roughly 100,000 clones detected, about four fifths appear once; the ten largest clones hold nearly 3.5%. Trimming took off 2 bases at V and 5 bases at J, with 6 bases between the two ends. The CDR3 has 12 residues. The germline V gene has CDR1 SGHTA and CDR2 FQGNSA. The TCR comes from a man aged 25 to 40 in good health and CMV-seropositive. The specimen was PBMCs. The chain is built from TRBV7-2 and TRBJ2-5; no definite D call. CDR3 residues: CASSLLRETQYF. CDR3 in DNA: TGTGCCAGCAGCTTATTACGGGAGACCCAGTACTTC.